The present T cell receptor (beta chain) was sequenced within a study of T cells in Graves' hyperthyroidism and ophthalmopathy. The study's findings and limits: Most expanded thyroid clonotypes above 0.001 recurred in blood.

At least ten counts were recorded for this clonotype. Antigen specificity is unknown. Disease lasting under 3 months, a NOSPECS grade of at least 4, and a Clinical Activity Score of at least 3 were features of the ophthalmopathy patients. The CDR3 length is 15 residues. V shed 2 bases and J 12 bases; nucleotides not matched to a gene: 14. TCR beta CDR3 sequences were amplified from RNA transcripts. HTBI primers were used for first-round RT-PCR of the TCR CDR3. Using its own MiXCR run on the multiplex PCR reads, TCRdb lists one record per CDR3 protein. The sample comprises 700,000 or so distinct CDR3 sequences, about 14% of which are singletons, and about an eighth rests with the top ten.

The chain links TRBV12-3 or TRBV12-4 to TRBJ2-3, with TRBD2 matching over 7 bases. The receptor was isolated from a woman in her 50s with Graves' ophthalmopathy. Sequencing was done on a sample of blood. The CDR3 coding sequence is TGTGCCAGCAGTTTATTTTCCCCCCAGACTAGCCATCAGTATTTT. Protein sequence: CASSLFSPQTSHQYF.